One and the same sample provided the 12 T cell receptor beta chains below, sequenced in a study of blood T cell repertoires in COVID-19. TCRdb's table, derived via immunoSEQ multiplex PCR, lists solely in-frame clones and lacks some. The sample includes approximately 290,000 clones, approximately 86% of them seen just once. The sequenced sample was peripheral blood. These receptors originate from a man between 18 and 35 years old with active or convalescent COVID-19.

This chain links TRBV7-9 with TRBJ1-1; D is undetermined. The V gene's germline CDR1 is SEHNR and CDR2 FQNEAQ (reference sequence). This CDR3 is 14 amino acids long. V lost 1 base and J lost 1, with 7 bases in between. Here the CDR3 reads CASSLVYRNTEAFF. The CDR3 DNA reads as TGTGCCAGCAGCTTAGTTTATCGGAACACTGAAGCTTTCTTT.

The chain has TRBV7-2 and TRBJ2-5; 7 bases are a match to TRBD1. The germline gives CDR1 SGHTA, CDR2 FQGNSA. J lost 2 bases, V lost 3 bases, and 6 bases had no gene match. The length of the CDR3 is 15 residues. CDR3 in amino acids: CASSFYRGKQETQYF. The CDR3 region has the DNA TGTGCCAGCAGCTTTTACAGGGGAAAACAAGAGACCCAGTACTTC.

The rearrangement uses TRBV2 and TRBJ2-7; TRBD1 is a possible D gene (7 bases). Trimming removed 3 bases from V and 1 base from J, with 22 bases in between. The germline V gene has CDR1 SNHLY and CDR2 FYNNEI. This CDR3 has 18 residues. Here the CDR3 reads CASSDAGKARRGSYEQYF. CDR3 in DNA: TGTGCCAGCAGTGATGCGGGGAAAGCCCGCAGGGGGTCCTACGAGCAGTACTTC.

This clone was observed once. The genes are TRBV28 and TRBJ1-2; TRBD1 might be the D (6 bases). The CDR3 covers 17 residues. The germline CDR1 and CDR2 sequences are MDHEN and SYDVKM. Trimming removed 3 bases at V and 8 bases at J, with 25 bases between. The CDR3 DNA follows: TGTGCCAGCAGTTTTAGATACCGGGGACAAAATCGAGGGGGCTACACCTTC. Its protein is CASSFRYRGQNRGGYTF.

The chain employs TRBV11-3 and TRBJ2-2; D ambiguous. This CDR3 is built from 17 residues. Deletions cut 5 bases from V and 0 bases from J, with 16 bases between. CDR1 and CDR2 from the germline V gene are SGHNT and YENEEA. In nucleotides, the CDR3 is TGTGCCAGCAGCACAAAACTGGGCAGAGCGAACACCGGGGAGCTGTTTTTT. As protein: CASSTKLGRANTGELFF.

The chain employs TRBV6-5 and TRBJ2-5, with 8 bases fitting TRBD1. The junction had 3 bases not matched to a gene; V was cut back by 6 bases and J by 3 bases. The CDR3 runs 13 residues. Germline V gene data show CDR1 as MNHEY and CDR2 as SVGAGI. CDR3 residues: CASSMDREETQYF. The CDR3 region has the DNA TGTGCCAGCAGCATGGACAGGGAAGAGACCCAGTACTTC.

This sequence joins TRBV25-1 and TRBJ2-1; the D is unclear. Germline assignment: CDR1 MGHDK and CDR2 SYGVNS. The ends were cut back, 4 bases at V and 0 bases at J, with 10 bases in the middle. The CDR3 covers 15 residues. The CDR3 protein is CASSGLASSYNEQFF. The CDR3 nucleotides read TGTGCCAGCAGTGGGCTCGCCAGCTCCTACAATGAGCAGTTCTTC.

The CDR3 loop reads CASSLNNRSPDNEQFF. The CDR3 coding sequence is TGCGCCAGCAGCTTGAATAACAGATCCCCCGACAATGAGCAGTTCTTC. The chain uses TRBV5-1 and TRBJ2-1; no clear D gene. Trimming removed 1 base at V and 5 bases at J, with 16 bases between. This CDR3 has 16 amino acids. Germline lookup yields CDR1 SGHRS and CDR2 YFSETQ.

The chain combines TRBV24-1 with TRBJ2-5, with 8 positions matching TRBD2. Germline assignment: CDR1 KGHDR and CDR2 SFDVKD. The CDR3 consists of 15 residues. J was trimmed by 4 bases and V by 5 bases; bases with no gene match: 8. CDR3 region: CATSVASGRGETQYF. CDR3 bases: TGTGCCACCAGTGTTGCTAGCGGGCGGGGAGAGACCCAGTACTTC.

The chain has TRBV11-2 and TRBJ2-1; maybe TRBD2 (5 bases). The CDR3 has 17 residues. V lost 6 bases, J lost 6 bases, and 24 bases lay in between. The germline V gene has CDR1 SGHAT and CDR2 FQNNGV. This chain's CDR3 is CASSPLTGIYLGNEQFF. The CDR3 bases are TGTGCCAGCAGTCCCCTGACGGGAATTTACTTAGGCAATGAGCAGTTCTTC.

The J gene is TRBJ2-4, the V gene TRBV29-1; 7 bases align to TRBD1. This CDR3 region has 12 residues. J lost 5 bases, V lost 7 bases, and 5 bases had no gene match. Germline V CDR1 and CDR2: SQVTM, ANQGSEA. CDR3 amino acids: CSGPGQQNIQYF. CDR3 nucleotides: TGCAGCGGACCGGGACAGCAAAACATTCAGTACTTC.

The genes are TRBV9 and TRBJ2-3; tentatively, D is TRBD1 (6 bases). Germline V gene sequence: CDR1 SGDLS, CDR2 YYNGEE. V was shortened by 1 base and J by 8 bases, with 11 bases between the two germline ends. The CDR3 runs to 13 residues. CDR3 residues: CASSVPGVGTQYF. The CDR3, as DNA: TGTGCCAGCAGCGTACCAGGGGTTGGTACGCAGTATTTT.